This entry features one T cell receptor (beta chain) sequence. Its antigen is not known. Trimming took 6 bases from V and 5 from J, leaving 22 bases between them. The CDR3 runs 16 residues. Per germline, CDR1 MGHRA and CDR2 YSYEKL. A single record per CDR3 protein comes from TCRdb applying MiXCR to the RT-PCR reads. The sample holds about 800,000 distinct CDR3 sequences, around 20% seen once. The record originates from a study of response to subunit inactivated influenza vaccine. Findings of the study overall: Authors suggested seasonal influenza vaccinations each recruit few new T cells.

This TCR came from a man aged 50 to 60 who received an inactivated influenza vaccine. The specimen comprised PBMCs from blood, sampled roughly 5 days after vaccination. V and J are TRBV4-1 and TRBJ2-5; tentatively, D is TRBD2 (5 bases). This CDR3 reads CASRRWGSGDGETQYF. The CDR3 nucleotides read TGCGCCAGCAGGCGTTGGGGAAGCGGCGATGGGGAGACCCAGTACTTC.